This TCR beta chain was found in a study of response to subunit inactivated influenza vaccine. General observations from the study: After each seasonal influenza vaccination, few new T cells are recruited, the authors suggested.

TCRdb passed the RT-PCR reads through MiXCR, listing each CDR3 protein once. The repertoire holds 530,000 or so distinct CDR3 sequences, 25% seen once, with approximately 2% in the top ten. V lost 10 bases and J lost 6; bases outside the gene matches: 19. This CDR3 is built from 17 residues. CDR1 and CDR2 (germline): ENHRY, SYGVKD. This clonotype was seen a handful of times. What it recognizes is unknown. Sequences were derived from CD4+ T cells sorted from PBMCs, sampled around 5 days after vaccination. The receptor comes from a man aged 50 or older who received an inactivated influenza vaccine. The chain recombines TRBV10-3 with TRBJ2-5; 11 bases match TRBD2. The DNA of the CDR3 is TGTGCCACCTCCGGGACTAGCGGCGACTGGGTCGGGCAGACCCAGTACTTC. Translated: CATSGTSGDWVGQTQYF.